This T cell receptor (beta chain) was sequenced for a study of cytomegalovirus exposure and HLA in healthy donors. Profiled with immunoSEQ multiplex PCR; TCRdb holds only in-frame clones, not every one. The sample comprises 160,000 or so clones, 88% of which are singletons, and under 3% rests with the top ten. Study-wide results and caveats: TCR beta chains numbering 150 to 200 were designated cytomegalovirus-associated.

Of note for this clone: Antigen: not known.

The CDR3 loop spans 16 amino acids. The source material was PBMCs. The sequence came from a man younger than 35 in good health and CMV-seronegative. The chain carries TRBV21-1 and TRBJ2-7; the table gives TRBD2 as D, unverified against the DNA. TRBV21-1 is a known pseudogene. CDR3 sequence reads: CASSIGLAGKFYEQYF. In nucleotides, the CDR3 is TGTGCCAGCAGCATCGGACTAGCGGGAAAATTCTACGAGCAGTACTTC.